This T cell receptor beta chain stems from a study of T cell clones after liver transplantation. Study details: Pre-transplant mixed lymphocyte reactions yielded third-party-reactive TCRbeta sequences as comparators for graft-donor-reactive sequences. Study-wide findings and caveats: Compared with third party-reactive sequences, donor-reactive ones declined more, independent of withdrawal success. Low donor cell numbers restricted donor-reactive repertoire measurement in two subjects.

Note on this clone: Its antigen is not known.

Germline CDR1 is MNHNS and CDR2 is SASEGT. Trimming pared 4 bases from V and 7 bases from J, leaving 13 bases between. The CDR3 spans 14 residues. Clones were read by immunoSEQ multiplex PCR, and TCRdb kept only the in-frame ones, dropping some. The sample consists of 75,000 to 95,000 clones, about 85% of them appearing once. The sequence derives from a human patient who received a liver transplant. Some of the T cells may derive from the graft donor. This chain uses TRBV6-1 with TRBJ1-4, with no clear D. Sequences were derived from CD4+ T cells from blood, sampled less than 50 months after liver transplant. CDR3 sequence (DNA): TGTGCCAGCAGTGTTGATTGGTCGGGTGAAAAACTGTTTTTT. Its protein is CASSVDWSGEKLFF.